This TCR beta chain was recorded in a study of blood T cell repertoires in COVID-19. Study context: Acute and convalescent COVID-19 samples came from the United States, Italy and Spain. In each case, the material was cDNA or gDNA derived from T cells, B-cell-depleted T cells, or PBMCs.

Per the study methods: Scientists estimated how many nucleated cells there were by amplifying reference gene primers. Only in-frame clones appear in the TCRdb table, and some are missing; sequencing was by immunoSEQ multiplex PCR. Clone size and the V and J calls come from that table; the DNA yielded D and trimming. The sample has 200,000 to 250,000 clones; around 87% are singletons. Seattle researchers signed up patients amid active infection and tracked them longitudinally. From germline, CDR1 is LNHDA and CDR2 SQIVND (reference sequence). V was clipped by 8 bases and J by 1 base, with 8 bases between them. This CDR3 region has 13 residues.

The TCR was taken from a woman between 50 and 59 years old with COVID-19, enrolled during active disease. The chain joins TRBV19 to TRBJ2-2; D uncertain. The sequenced sample consisted of peripheral blood. The CDR3 DNA follows: TGTGCCAGTTCCCAACAGAACACCGGGGAGCTGTTTTTT. Encoded protein: CASSQQNTGELFF. The entire variable domain, with the rest obtained from reference TRBV19 and TRBJ2-2, is as follows: DGGITQSPKYLFRKEGQNVTLSCEQNLNHDAMYWYRQDPGQGLRLIYYSQIVNDFQKGDIAEGYSVSREKKESFPLTVTSAQKNPTAFYLCASSQQNTGELFFGEGSRLTVL.